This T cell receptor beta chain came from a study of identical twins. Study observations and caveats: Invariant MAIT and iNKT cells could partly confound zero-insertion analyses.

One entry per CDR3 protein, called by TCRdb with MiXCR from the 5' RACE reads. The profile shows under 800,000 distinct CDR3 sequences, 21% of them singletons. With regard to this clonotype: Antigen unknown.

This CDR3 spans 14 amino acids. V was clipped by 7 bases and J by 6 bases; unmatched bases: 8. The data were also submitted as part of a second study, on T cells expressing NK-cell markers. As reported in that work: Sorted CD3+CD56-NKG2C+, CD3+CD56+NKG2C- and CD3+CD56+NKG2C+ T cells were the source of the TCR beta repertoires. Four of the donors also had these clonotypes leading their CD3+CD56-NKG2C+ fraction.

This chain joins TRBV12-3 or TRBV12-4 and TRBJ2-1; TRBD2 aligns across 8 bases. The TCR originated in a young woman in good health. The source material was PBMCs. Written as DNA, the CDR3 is TGTGCCAGCATTGGGACTAGGAGTAGCAATGAGCAGTTCTTC. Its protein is CASIGTRSSNEQFF.